This T cell receptor beta chain was captured by sequencing in a study of blood T cells in healthy people across ages. The use of a sample-barcoded 5' primer and a J-beta primer mix characterized a second PCR of roughly 6 to 11 cycles. TCRdb reanalysed the 5' RACE reads using MiXCR and keeps one entry per CDR3 protein. Altogether over 600,000 distinct CDR3 sequences are present, about 47% being singletons, with the ten largest covering roughly 18%. The CDR3 covers 15 residues. V gave up 2 bases and J gave up 7 bases; unmatched junction bases: 6. CDR1 is DFQATT, CDR2 SNEGSKA, per germline (reference sequence).

Sequencing used blood. The V and J genes are TRBV20-1 and TRBJ1-6; TRBD1 aligns across 9 bases. The TCR comes from an older man in good health. The CDR3 nucleotides are TGCAGTGCTAGAATTTCCGGGACAGGGAATTCACCCCTCCACTTT. Amino acids: CSARISGTGNSPLHF.